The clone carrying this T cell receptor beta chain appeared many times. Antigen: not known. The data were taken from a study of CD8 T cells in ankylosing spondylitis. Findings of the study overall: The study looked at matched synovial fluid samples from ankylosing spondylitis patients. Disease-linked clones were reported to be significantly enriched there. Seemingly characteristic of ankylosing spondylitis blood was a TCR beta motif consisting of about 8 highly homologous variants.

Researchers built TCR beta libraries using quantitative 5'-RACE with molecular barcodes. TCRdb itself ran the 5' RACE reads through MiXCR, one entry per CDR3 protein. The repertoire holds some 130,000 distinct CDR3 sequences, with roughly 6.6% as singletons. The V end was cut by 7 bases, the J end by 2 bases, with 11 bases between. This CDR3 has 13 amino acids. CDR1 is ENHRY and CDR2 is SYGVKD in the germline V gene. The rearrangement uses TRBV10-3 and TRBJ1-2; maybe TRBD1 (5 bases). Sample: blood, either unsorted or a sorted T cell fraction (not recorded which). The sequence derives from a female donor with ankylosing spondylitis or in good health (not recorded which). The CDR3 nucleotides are TGTGCCATCACCCCGGACATCAACTATGGCTACACCTTC. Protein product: CAITPDINYGYTF.